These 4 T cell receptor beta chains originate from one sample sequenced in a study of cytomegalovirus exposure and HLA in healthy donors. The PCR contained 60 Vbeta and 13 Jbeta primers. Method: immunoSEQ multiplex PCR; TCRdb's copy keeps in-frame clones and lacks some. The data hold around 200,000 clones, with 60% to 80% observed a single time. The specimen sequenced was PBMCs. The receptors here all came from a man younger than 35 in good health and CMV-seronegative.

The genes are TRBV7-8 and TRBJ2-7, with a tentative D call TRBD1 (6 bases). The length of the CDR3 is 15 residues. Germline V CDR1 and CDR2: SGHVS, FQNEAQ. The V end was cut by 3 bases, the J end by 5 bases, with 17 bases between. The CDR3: CASSFRDTLSHEQYF. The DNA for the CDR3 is TGTGCCAGCAGCTTCCGGGACACCTTGTCCCACGAGCAGTACTTC.

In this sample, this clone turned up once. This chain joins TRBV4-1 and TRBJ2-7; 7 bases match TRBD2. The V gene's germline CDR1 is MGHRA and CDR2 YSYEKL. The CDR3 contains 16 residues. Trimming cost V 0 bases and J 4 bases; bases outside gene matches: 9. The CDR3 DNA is TGCGCCAGCAGCCAAGACGAGGATAGCGGGCCTTACGAGCAGTACTTC. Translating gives CASSQDEDSGPYEQYF.

The chain's CDR3 is CASIARGLSHEQYF. The CDR3 DNA sequence: TGTGCCAGCATTGCAAGGGGGTTATCCCACGAGCAGTACTTC. The genes are TRBV6-1 and TRBJ2-7, with TRBD1 as a possible D gene (6 bases). This CDR3 has 14 amino acids. The germline V gene encodes CDR1 MNHNS and CDR2 SASEGT. With 7 bases removed from V and 5 bases from J, the gap between germline ends came to 18 bases.

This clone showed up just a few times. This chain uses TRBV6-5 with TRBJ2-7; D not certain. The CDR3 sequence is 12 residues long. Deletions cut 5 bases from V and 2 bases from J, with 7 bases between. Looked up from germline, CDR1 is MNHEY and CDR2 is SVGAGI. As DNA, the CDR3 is TGTGCCAGCAGTCGATCTACCTACGAGCAGTACTTC. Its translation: CASSRSTYEQYF.